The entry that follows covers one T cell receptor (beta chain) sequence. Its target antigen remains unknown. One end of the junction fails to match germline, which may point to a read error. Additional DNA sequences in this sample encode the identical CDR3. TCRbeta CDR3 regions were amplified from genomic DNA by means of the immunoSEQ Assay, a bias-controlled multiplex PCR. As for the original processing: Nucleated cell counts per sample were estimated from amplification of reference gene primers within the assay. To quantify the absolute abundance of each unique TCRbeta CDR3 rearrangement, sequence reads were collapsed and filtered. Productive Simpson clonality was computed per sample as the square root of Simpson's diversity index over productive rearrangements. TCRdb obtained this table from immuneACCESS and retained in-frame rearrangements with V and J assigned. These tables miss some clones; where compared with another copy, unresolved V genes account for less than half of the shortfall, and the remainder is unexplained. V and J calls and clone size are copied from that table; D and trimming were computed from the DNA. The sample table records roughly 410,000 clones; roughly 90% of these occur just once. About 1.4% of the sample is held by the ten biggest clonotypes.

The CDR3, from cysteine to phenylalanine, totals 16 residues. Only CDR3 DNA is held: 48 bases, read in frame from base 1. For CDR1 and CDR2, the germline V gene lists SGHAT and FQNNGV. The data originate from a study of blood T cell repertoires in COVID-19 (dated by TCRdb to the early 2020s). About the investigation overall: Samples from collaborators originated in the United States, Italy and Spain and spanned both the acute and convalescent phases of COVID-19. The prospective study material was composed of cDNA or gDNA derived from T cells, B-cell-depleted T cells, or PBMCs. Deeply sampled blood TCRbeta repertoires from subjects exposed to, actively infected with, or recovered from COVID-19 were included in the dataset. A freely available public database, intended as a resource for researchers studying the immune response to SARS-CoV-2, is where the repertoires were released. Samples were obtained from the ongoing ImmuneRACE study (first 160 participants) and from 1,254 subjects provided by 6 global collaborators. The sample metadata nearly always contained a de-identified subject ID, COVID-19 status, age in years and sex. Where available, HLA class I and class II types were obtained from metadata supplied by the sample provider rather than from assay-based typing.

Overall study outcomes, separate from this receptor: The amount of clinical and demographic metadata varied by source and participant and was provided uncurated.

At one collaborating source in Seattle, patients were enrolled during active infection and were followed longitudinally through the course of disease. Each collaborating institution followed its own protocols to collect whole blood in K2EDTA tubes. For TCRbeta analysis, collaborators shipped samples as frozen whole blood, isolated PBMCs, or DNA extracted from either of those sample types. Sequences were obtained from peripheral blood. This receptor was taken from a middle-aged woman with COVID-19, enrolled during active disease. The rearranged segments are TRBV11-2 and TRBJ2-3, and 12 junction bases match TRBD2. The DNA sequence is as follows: TGTGCCAGCAGCTTAACTAGCGGGGGGTTCACAGATACACAGTATTTT. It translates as CASSLTSGGFTDTQYF.